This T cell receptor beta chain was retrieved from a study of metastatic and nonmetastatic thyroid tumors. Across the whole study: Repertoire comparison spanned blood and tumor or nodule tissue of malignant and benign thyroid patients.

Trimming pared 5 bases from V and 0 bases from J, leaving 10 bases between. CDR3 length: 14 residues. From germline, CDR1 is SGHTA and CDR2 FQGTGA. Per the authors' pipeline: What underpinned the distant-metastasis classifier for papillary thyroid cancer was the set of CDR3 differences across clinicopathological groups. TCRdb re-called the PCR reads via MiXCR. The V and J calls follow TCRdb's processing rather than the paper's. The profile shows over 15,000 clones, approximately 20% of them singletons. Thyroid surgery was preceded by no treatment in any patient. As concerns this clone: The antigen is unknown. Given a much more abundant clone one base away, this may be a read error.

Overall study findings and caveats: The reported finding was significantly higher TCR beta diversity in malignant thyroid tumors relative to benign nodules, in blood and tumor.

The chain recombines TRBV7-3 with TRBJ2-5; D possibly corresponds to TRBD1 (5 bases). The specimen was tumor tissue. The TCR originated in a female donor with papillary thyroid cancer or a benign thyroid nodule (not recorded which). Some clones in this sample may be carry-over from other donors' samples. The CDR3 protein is CASSPTVYQETQYF. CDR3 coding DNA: TGTGCCAGCAGCCCGACAGTGTACCAAGAGACCCAGTACTTC.